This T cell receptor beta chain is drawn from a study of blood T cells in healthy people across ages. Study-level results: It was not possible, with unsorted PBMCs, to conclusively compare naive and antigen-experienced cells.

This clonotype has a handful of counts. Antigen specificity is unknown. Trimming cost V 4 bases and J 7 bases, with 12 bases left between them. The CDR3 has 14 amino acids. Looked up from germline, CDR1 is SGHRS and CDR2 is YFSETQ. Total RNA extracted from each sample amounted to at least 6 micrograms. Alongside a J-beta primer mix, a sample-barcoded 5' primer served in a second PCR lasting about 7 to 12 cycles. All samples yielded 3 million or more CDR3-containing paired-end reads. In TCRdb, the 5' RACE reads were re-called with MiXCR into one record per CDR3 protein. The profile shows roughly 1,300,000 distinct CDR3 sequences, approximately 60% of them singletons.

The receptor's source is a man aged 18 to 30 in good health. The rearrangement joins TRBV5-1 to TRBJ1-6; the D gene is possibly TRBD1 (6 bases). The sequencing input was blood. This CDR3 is CASSEDSQNSPLHF. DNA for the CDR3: TGCGCCAGCAGCGAGGACAGCCAGAATTCACCCCTCCACTTT.